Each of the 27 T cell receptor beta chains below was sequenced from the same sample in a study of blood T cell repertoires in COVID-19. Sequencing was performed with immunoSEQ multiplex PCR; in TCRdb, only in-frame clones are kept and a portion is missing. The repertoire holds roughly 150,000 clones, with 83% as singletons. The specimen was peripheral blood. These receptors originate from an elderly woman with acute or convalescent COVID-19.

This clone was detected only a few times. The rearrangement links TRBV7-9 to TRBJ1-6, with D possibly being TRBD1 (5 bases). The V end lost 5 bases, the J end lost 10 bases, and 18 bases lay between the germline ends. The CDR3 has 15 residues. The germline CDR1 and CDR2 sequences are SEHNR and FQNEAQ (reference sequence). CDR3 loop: CASSQPRGGPSPLHF. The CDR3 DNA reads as TGTGCCAGCAGCCAACCCCGGGGGGGTCCCTCACCCCTCCACTTT.

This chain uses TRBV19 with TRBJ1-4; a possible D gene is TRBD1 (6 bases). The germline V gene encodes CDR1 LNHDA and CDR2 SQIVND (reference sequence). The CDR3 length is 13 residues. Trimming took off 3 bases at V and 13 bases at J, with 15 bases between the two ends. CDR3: CASSMQGPSGLFF. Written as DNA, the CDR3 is TGTGCCAGTAGTATGCAGGGGCCCTCTGGACTGTTTTTT.

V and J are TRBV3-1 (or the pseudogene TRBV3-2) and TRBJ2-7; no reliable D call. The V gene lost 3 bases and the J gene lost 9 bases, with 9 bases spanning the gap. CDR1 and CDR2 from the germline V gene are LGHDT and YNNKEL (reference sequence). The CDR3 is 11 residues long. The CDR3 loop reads CASSHRWPQYF. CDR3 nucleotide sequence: TGTGCCAGCAGCCATCGCTGGCCGCAGTACTTC.

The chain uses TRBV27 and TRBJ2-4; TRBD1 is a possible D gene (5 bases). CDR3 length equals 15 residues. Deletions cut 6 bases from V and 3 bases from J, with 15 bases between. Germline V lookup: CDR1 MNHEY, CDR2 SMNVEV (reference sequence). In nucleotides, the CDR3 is TGTGCCAGCAGCTCCCTAGGGGCCGACAAAAACATTCAGTACTTC. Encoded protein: CASSSLGADKNIQYF.

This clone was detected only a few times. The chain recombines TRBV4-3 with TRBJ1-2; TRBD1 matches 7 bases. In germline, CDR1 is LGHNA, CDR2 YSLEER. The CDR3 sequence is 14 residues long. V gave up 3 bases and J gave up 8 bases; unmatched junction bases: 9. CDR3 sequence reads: CASSQNYRGEGYTF. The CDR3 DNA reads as TGCGCCAGCAGCCAGAACTACAGGGGAGAAGGCTACACCTTC.

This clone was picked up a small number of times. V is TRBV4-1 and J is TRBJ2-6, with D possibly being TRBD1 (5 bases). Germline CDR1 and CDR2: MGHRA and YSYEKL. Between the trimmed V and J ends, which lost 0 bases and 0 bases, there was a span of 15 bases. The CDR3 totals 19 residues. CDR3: CASSQDGQGAGSGANVLTF. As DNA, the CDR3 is TGCGCCAGCAGCCAAGATGGCCAAGGGGCCGGCTCTGGGGCCAACGTCCTGACTTTC.

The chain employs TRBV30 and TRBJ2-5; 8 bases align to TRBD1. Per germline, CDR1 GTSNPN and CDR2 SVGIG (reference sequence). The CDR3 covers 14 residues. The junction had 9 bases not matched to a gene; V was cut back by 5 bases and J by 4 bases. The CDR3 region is CAWLGQGSLETQYF. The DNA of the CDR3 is TGTGCCTGGTTAGGACAGGGCTCTCTAGAGACCCAGTACTTC.

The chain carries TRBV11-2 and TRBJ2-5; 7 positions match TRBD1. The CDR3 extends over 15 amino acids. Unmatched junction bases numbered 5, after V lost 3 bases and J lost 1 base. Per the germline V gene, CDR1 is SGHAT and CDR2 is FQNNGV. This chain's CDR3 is CASSFRGTVQETQYF. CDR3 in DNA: TGTGCCAGCAGCTTCCGTGGGACAGTCCAAGAGACCCAGTACTTC.

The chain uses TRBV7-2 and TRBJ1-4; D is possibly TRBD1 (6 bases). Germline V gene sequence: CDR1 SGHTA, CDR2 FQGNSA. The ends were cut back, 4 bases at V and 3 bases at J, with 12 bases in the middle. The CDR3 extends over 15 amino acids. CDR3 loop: CASSSLGGPNEKLFF. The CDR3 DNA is TGTGCCAGCAGCTCATTAGGGGGACCTAATGAAAAACTGTTTTTT.

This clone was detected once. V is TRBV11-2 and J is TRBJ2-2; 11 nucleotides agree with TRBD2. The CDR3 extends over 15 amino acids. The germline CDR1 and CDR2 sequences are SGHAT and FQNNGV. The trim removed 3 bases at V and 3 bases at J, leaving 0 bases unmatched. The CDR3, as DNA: TGTGCCAGCAGCTTTAGCGGGGGGGACACCGGGGAGCTGTTTTTT. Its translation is CASSFSGGDTGELFF.

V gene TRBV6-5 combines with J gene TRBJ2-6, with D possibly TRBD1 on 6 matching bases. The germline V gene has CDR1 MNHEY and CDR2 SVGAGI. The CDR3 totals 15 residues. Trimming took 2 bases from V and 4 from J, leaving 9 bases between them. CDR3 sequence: CASSYRGSGANVLTF. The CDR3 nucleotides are TGTGCCAGCAGTTACAGGGGGTCGGGGGCCAACGTCCTGACTTTC.

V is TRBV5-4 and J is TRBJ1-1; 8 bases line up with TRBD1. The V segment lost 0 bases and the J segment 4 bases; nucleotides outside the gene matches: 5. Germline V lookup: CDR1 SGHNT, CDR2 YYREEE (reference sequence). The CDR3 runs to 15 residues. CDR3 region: CASSLAGTGGTEAFF. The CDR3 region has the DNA TGTGCCAGCAGCTTGGCCGGGACAGGCGGCACTGAAGCTTTCTTT.

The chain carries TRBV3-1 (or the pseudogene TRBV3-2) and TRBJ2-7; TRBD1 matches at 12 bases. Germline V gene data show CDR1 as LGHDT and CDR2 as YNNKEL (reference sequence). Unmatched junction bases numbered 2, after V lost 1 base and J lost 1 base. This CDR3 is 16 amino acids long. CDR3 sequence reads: CASSQVGQGASYEQYF. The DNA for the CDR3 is TGTGCCAGCAGCCAAGTGGGACAGGGGGCGTCCTACGAGCAGTACTTC.

The CDR3 DNA is TGTGCCAGCAGCCCGAGTGGGGGGAACCAAGAGACCCAGTACTTC. Its protein is CASSPSGGNQETQYF. The chain recombines TRBV3-1 (or the pseudogene TRBV3-2) with TRBJ2-5, with D perhaps matching TRBD2 (6 bases). This CDR3 region has 15 residues. CDR1 and CDR2 (germline): LGHDT, YNNKEL (reference sequence). Trimming cost V 4 bases and J 0 bases, with 12 bases left between them.

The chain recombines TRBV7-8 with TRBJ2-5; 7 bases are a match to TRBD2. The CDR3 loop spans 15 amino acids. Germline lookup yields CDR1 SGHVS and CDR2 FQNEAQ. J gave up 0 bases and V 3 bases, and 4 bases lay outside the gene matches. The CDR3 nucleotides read TGTGCCAGCAGCTTTCTTCTAGCGGACCAAGAGACCCAGTACTTC. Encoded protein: CASSFLLADQETQYF.

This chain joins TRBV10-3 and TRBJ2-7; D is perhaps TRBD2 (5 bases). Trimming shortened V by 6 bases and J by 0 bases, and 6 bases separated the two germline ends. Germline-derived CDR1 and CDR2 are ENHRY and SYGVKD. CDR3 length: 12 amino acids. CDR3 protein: CAIRGSSYEQYF. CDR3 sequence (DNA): TGTGCCATCAGGGGGAGCTCCTACGAGCAGTACTTC.

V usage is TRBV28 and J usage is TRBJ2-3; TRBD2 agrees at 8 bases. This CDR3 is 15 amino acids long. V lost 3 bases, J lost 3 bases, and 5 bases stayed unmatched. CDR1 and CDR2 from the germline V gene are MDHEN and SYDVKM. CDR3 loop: CASSFLAGITDTQYF. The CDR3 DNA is TGTGCCAGCAGTTTTCTAGCGGGTATAACAGATACGCAGTATTTT.

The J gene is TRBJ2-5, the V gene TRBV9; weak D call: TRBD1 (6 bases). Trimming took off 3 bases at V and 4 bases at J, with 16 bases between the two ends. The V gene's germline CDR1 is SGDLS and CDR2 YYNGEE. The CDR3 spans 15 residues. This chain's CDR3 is CASSAAQGLRETQYF. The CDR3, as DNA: TGTGCCAGCAGCGCGGCCCAGGGGTTACGAGAGACCCAGTACTTC.

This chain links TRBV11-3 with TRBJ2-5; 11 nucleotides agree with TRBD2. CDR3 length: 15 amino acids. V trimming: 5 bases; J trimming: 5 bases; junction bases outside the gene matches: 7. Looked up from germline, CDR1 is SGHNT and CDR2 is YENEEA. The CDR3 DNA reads TGTGCCAGCAGCAAAACTAGCGGGGGTTTCGAGACCCAGTACTTC. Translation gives CASSKTSGGFETQYF.

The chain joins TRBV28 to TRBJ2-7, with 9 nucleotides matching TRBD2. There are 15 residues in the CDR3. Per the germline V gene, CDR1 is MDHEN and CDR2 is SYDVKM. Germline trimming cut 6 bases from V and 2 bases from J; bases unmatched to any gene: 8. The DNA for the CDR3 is TGTGCCAGCAGCAAACCGGCGGGGGGGGCCTACGAGCAGTACTTC. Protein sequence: CASSKPAGGAYEQYF.

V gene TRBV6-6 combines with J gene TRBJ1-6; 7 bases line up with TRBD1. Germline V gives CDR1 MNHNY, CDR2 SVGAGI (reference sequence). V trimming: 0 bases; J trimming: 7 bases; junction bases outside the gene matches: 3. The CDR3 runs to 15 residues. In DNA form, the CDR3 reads TGTGCCAGCAGTTACTCGACAGGGCAGAATTCACCCCTCCACTTT. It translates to CASSYSTGQNSPLHF.

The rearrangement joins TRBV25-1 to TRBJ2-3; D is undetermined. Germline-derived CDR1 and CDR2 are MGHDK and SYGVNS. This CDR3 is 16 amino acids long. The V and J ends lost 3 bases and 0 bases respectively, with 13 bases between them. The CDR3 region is CASSDYRGGSTDTQYF. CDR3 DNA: TGTGCCAGCAGTGACTACCGTGGCGGTAGCACAGATACGCAGTATTTT. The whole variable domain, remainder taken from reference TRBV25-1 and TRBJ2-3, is EADIYQTPRYLVIGTGKKITLECSQTMGHDKMYWYQQDPGMELHLIHYSYGVNSTEKGDLSSESTVSRIRTEHFPLTLESARPSHTSQYLCASSDYRGGSTDTQYFGPGTRLTVL.

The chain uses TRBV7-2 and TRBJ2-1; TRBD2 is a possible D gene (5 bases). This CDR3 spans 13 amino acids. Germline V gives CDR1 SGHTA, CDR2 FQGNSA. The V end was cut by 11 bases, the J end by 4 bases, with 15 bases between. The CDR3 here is CAETSGVYNEQFF. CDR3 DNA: TGTGCCGAGACCAGCGGAGTATACAATGAGCAGTTCTTC.

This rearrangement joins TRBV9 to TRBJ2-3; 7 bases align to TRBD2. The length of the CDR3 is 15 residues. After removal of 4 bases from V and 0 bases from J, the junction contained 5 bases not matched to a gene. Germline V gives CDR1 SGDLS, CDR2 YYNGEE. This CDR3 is CASSLLAASTDTQYF. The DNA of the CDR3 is TGTGCCAGCAGCCTTCTAGCGGCTAGCACAGATACGCAGTATTTT.

This CDR3 is CASSLFLRDRVIGNQPQHF. Written as DNA, the CDR3 is TGTGCCAGCAGTTTATTTCTTCGGGACAGGGTCATTGGCAATCAGCCCCAGCATTTT. The chain couples TRBV28 to TRBJ1-5; 9 bases line up with TRBD1. The ends lost 1 base at V and 2 bases at J; junction bases unmatched: 12. This CDR3 spans 19 amino acids. Germline loops: CDR1 MDHEN, CDR2 SYDVKM.

Written as DNA, the CDR3 is TGTGCCAGCAGCCCCCACCGGGATCTCAGCTACGAGCAGTACTTC. Translating gives CASSPHRDLSYEQYF. The chain has TRBV4-2 and TRBJ2-7, with D tentatively TRBD2 (5 bases). The CDR3 length is 15 residues. V gave up 4 bases and J gave up 3 bases, with 16 bases separating them. Germline assignment: CDR1 LGHNA and CDR2 YNFKEQ.

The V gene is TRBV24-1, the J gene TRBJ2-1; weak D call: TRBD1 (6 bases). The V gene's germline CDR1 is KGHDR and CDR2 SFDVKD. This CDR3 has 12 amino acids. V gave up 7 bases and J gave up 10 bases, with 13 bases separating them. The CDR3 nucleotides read TGTGCCACCAGCCCCAGGGGTGTCGAGCAGTTCTTC. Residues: CATSPRGVEQFF.